What follows are 16 T cell receptor beta chains derived from one specimen sequenced in a study of blood T cell repertoires in COVID-19. The method was immunoSEQ multiplex PCR; TCRdb's version includes in-frame clones alone and lacks a portion of them. The sample consists of 60,000 to 85,000 clones, approximately 86% of them appearing once. Sequences were obtained from peripheral blood. Every receptor here comes from a human donor in a cohort sampled during active COVID-19.

The chain joins TRBV9 to TRBJ2-3; 8 bases agree with TRBD2. J gave up 2 bases and V 3 bases, and 17 bases lay outside the gene matches. The length of the CDR3 is 19 residues. Germline CDR1 is SGDLS and CDR2 is YYNGEE. CDR3 sequence: CASSDKRRGALPSTDTQYF. In nucleotides, the CDR3 is TGTGCCAGCAGCGACAAGAGGCGGGGGGCCCTTCCCTCCACAGATACGCAGTATTTT.

The chain couples TRBV4-3 to TRBJ2-5; D call uncertain. Germline assignment: CDR1 LGHNA and CDR2 YSLEER. CDR3 length: 16 amino acids. V was pared by 1 base and J by 1 base, with 13 bases between. The CDR3 region is CASSQAEVTGQETQYF. DNA of the CDR3: TGCGCCAGCAGCCAAGCCGAGGTAACGGGCCAAGAGACCCAGTACTTC.

V is TRBV15 and J is TRBJ1-3, with D unresolved. This CDR3 spans 15 amino acids. Germline V gives CDR1 LNHNV, CDR2 YYDKDF (reference sequence). The V end lost 5 bases, the J end lost 2 bases, and 13 bases lay between the germline ends. The CDR3 DNA reads as TGTGCCACCAGCGCTAGGAGGCCTGCTGGAAACACCATATATTTT. This gives the protein CATSARRPAGNTIYF.

V and J are TRBV19 and TRBJ1-5; D call uncertain. The CDR3 is made up of 15 amino acids. V was trimmed by 2 bases and J by 0 bases, leaving 8 bases between them. Germline V gene sequence: CDR1 LNHDA, CDR2 SQIVND (reference sequence). The CDR3: CASSIRSDSNQPQHF. The CDR3, as DNA: TGTGCCAGTAGTATAAGGAGTGATAGCAATCAGCCCCAGCATTTT.

CDR3 residues: CASSLGGNTEAFF. In DNA form, the CDR3 reads TGTGCCAGCAGTTTGGGGGGGAACACTGAAGCTTTCTTT. The chain has TRBV12-3 or TRBV12-4 and TRBJ1-1; TRBD1 might be the D (5 bases). CDR3 length: 13 amino acids. Trimming stripped 3 bases from V and 1 base from J, with 6 bases between.

The V gene is TRBV10-1, the J gene TRBJ2-1; 9 positions match TRBD1. CDR1 WNHNN and CDR2 SYGVQD come from the germline V gene (reference sequence). There are 15 residues in the CDR3. V lost 1 base, J lost 6 bases, and 4 bases stayed unmatched. CDR3 protein: CASSEWDREFNEQFF. CDR3 nucleotide sequence: TGCGCCAGCAGTGAGTGGGACAGGGAGTTCAATGAGCAGTTCTTC.

This rearrangement joins TRBV2 to TRBJ1-2; maybe TRBD1 (6 bases). Germline V gene sequence: CDR1 SNHLY, CDR2 FYNNEI. V was cut by 3 bases and J by 4 bases, with 9 bases left in between. The CDR3 extends over 13 amino acids. The CDR3 is CASSERTAYGYTF. The CDR3 bases are TGTGCCAGCAGTGAGCGGACAGCCTATGGCTACACCTTC.

The rearrangement links TRBV12-3 or TRBV12-4 to TRBJ2-2; 8 bases are a match to TRBD1. This CDR3 contains 12 residues. Trimming removed 6 bases from V and 6 bases from J; junction bases left unmatched: 0. The CDR3 region is CASRQGAGELFF. In DNA, the CDR3 is TGTGCCAGCAGACAGGGGGCCGGGGAGCTGTTTTTT.

The gene calls are TRBV19 and TRBJ2-1; tentative D call: TRBD2 (5 bases). Germline V gene lookup returns CDR1 LNHDA and CDR2 SQIVND (reference sequence). V was cut by 3 bases and J by 14 bases, with 14 bases left in between. The CDR3 length is 12 residues. The CDR3 region has the DNA TGTGCCAGTAGTATCGCCGCTACGGGGAAGTTCTTC. Protein: CASSIAATGKFF.

The CDR3 loop reads CASSGMGDRGWGGELFF. The CDR3 coding sequence is TGCGCCAGCAGCGGTATGGGAGACAGGGGATGGGGCGGGGAGCTGTTTTTT. V usage is TRBV5-1 and J usage is TRBJ2-2; 8 nucleotides match TRBD1. The V and J ends lost 4 bases and 7 bases, in that order; junction bases with no gene match: 15. In germline, CDR1 is SGHRS, CDR2 YFSETQ. The CDR3 has 17 residues.

This clone was counted between two and nine times. V usage is TRBV10-2 and J usage is TRBJ2-1, with D perhaps TRBD1 (6 bases). From germline, CDR1 is WSHSY and CDR2 SAAADI. The CDR3 length is 13 residues. Trimming removed 6 bases from V and 4 bases from J, with 10 bases in between. CDR3 sequence reads: CASRGQEYNEQFF. The CDR3 region has the DNA TGCGCCAGCAGGGGACAAGAGTACAATGAGCAGTTCTTC.

The chain is built from TRBV11-2 and TRBJ2-5; 9 bases are shared with TRBD1. Germline V CDR1 and CDR2: SGHAT, FQNNGV. V shed 2 bases, J shed 5 bases, and the junction held 6 bases outside the gene matches. This CDR3 is built from 15 residues. Here the CDR3 reads CASSLSTGGSETQYF. CDR3 DNA: TGTGCCAGCAGCTTATCAACAGGGGGCAGCGAGACCCAGTACTTC.

CDR3 in DNA: TGCGCCAGCAGCCAGACGACAGGGTCTCTGAACACTGAAGCTTTCTTT. Translation gives CASSQTTGSLNTEAFF. The chain couples TRBV4-3 to TRBJ1-1; TRBD1 matches 7 bases. CDR3 length: 16 residues. CDR1 and CDR2 (germline): LGHNA, YSLEER. With V trimmed by 3 bases and J by 0 bases, 7 bases remained unmatched.

V and J are TRBV19 and TRBJ2-1; 8 bases line up with TRBD1. V shed 0 bases, J shed 12 bases, and the junction held 7 bases outside the gene matches. The CDR3 consists of 14 residues. Germline CDR1 and CDR2: LNHDA and SQIVND (reference sequence). For the CDR3, the DNA is TGTGCCAGTAGTATAGATGACAGGGGAGCCGGGCAGTTCTTC. It translates to CASSIDDRGAGQFF.

The chain carries TRBV18 and TRBJ2-5; unclear D gene. Trimming took off 1 base at V and 5 bases at J, with 8 bases between the two ends. This CDR3 region has 13 residues. Germline CDR1 and CDR2: KGHSH and LQKENI. For the CDR3, the DNA is TGTGCCAGCTCACCACTCCCCAGGGAGACCCAGTACTTC. Protein sequence: CASSPLPRETQYF.

The V and J genes are TRBV11-2 and TRBJ2-1, with 12 bases matching TRBD2. V lost 3 bases, J lost 9 bases, and 9 bases stayed unmatched. The germline CDR1 and CDR2 sequences are SGHAT and FQNNGV. CDR3 length: 16 amino acids. In DNA, the CDR3 is TGTGCCAGCAGCTTGGATGGACTAGCGGGGAAGGGTGAGCAGTTCTTC. It translates to CASSLDGLAGKGEQFF.